The next 30 T cell receptor beta chains were all read from a single sample in a study of cytomegalovirus exposure and HLA in healthy donors. Profiling relied on immunoSEQ multiplex PCR, and the TCRdb table lists in-frame clones only, not all of them. In the table there are some 120,000 clones, about nine tenths of which are singletons. The sample taken for sequencing was PBMCs. These receptors all stem from a man aged 25-45 years in good health and CMV-seronegative.

The rearrangement uses TRBV6-6 and TRBJ1-1; D is uncertain. CDR3 length: 14 residues. Germline CDR1 MNHNY, CDR2 SVGAGI (reference sequence). Trimming removed 6 bases from V and 3 bases from J, with 14 bases in between. The CDR3 here is CASSVAASHTEAFF. Here the CDR3 DNA reads TGTGCCAGCAGCGTCGCGGCCAGTCACACTGAAGCTTTCTTT.

The gene calls are TRBV5-6 and TRBJ2-7; D is uncertain. CDR1 is SGHDT and CDR2 is YYEEEE in the germline V gene. The CDR3 is made up of 13 amino acids. Trimming took 1 base from V and 5 from J, leaving 10 bases between them. The DNA of the CDR3 is TGTGCCAGCAGCTTGACCCGTTACAACGAGCAGTACTTC. It encodes CASSLTRYNEQYF.

The rearrangement uses TRBV30 and TRBJ2-7; 9 bases are a match to TRBD2. V was clipped by 5 bases and J by 6 bases; unmatched bases: 8. Germline loops: CDR1 GTSNPN, CDR2 SVGIG (reference sequence). The CDR3 runs to 13 residues. DNA of the CDR3: TGTGCCTGGGCTTTGGCGGGGGGGCGCGAGCAGTACTTC. Its translation: CAWALAGGREQYF. The full variable domain, its missing parts supplied by reference TRBV30 and TRBJ2-7, is SQTIHQWPATLVQPVGSPLSLECTVEGTSNPNLYWYRQAAGRGLQLLFYSVGIGQISSEVPQNLSASRPQDRQFILSSKKLLLSDSGFYLCAWALAGGREQYFGPGTRLTVT.

The chain uses TRBV2 and TRBJ1-5; TRBD1 matches at 8 bases. The CDR3 has 15 residues. Germline assignment: CDR1 SNHLY and CDR2 FYNNEI. The V segment lost 6 bases and the J segment 7 bases; nucleotides outside the gene matches: 11. CDR3 sequence: CASRKEGQGGQPQHF. For the CDR3, the DNA is TGTGCCAGCAGGAAAGAAGGACAGGGTGGGCAGCCCCAGCATTTT. The whole variable domain, remainder taken from reference TRBV2 and TRBJ1-5, is EPEVTQTPSHQVTQMGQEVILRCVPISNHLYFYWYRQILGQKVEFLVSFYNNEISEKSEIFDDQFSVERPDGSNFTLKIRSTKLEDSAMYFCASRKEGQGGQPQHFGDGTRLSIL.

Here the CDR3 reads CASSSTSLQGVDYGYTF. In nucleotides, the CDR3 is TGTGCCAGTAGTAGTACCTCGTTACAGGGAGTAGACTATGGCTACACCTTC. J is TRBJ1-2 and V is TRBV19; weak D call: TRBD1 (6 bases). This CDR3 is 17 amino acids long. The germline V gene encodes CDR1 LNHDA and CDR2 SQIVND (reference sequence). The germline V and J ends were trimmed by 4 bases and 3 bases, with 21 bases remaining between them.

The chain links TRBV30 to TRBJ2-1; 7 bases map to TRBD2. Germline V gene lookup returns CDR1 GTSNPN and CDR2 SVGIG (reference sequence). This CDR3 is 13 amino acids long. Trimming took 3 bases from V and 3 from J; bases not matched to a gene: 2. This CDR3 is CAWRWGGYNEQFF. The CDR3 region has the DNA TGTGCCTGGAGGTGGGGGGGCTACAATGAGCAGTTCTTC. The variable domain in full, completed from reference TRBV30 and TRBJ2-1, reads SQTIHQWPATLVQPVGSPLSLECTVEGTSNPNLYWYRQAAGRGLQLLFYSVGIGQISSEVPQNLSASRPQDRQFILSSKKLLLSDSGFYLCAWRWGGYNEQFFGPGTRLTVL.

This clone was seen only once. The chain employs TRBV28 and TRBJ2-7; the match to TRBD1 covers 7 bases. V lost 1 base to trimming and J lost 2 bases; unmatched junction nucleotides: 5. This CDR3 spans 15 amino acids. From germline, CDR1 is MDHEN and CDR2 SYDVKM. The CDR3 nucleotides are TGTGCCAGCAGTTTATTCGGGACAGAGCCCTACGAGCAGTACTTC. Amino acids: CASSLFGTEPYEQYF.

The chain has TRBV5-6 and TRBJ2-1; 8 nucleotides agree with TRBD2. V trimming: 4 bases; J trimming: 3 bases; junction bases outside the gene matches: 9. Germline values: CDR1 SGHDT, CDR2 YYEEEE. CDR3 length: 16 amino acids. The CDR3 coding sequence is TGTGCCAGCAGCGGAATAGCGGGGCCATTCTACAATGAGCAGTTCTTC. Protein: CASSGIAGPFYNEQFF.

The chain uses TRBV10-3 and TRBJ1-5, with 9 bases matching TRBD1. Germline values: CDR1 ENHRY, CDR2 SYGVKD. Germline trimming cut 6 bases from V and 8 bases from J; bases unmatched to any gene: 8. This CDR3 contains 14 residues. CDR3 region: CAIREDRGLEPQHF. CDR3 DNA sequence: TGTGCCATCAGAGAGGACAGGGGCCTGGAGCCCCAGCATTTT.

The chain couples TRBV27 to TRBJ1-1, with a tentative D call TRBD1 (5 bases). The CDR3 covers 13 residues. Germline V gene data show CDR1 as MNHEY and CDR2 as SMNVEV (reference sequence). DNA of the CDR3: TGTGCGTCGAGCGGGGGAATGAACACTGAAGCTTTCTTT. Its protein product is CASSGGMNTEAFF.

This chain uses TRBV18 with TRBJ1-2, with D tentatively TRBD1 (6 bases). Germline V CDR1 and CDR2: KGHSH, LQKENI. V gave up 6 bases and J gave up 6 bases, with 35 bases separating them. The CDR3 has 20 residues. The CDR3 DNA reads TGTGCCAGCTCCTCGCTCGCACTTACCCGTAGACAGGCACGGGTCGATGGCTACACCTTC. It is translated as CASSSLALTRRQARVDGYTF.

The V gene is TRBV5-1, the J gene TRBJ2-1; TRBD2 is a possible D gene (5 bases). V was trimmed by 2 bases and J by 0 bases, leaving 6 bases between them. CDR3 length: 14 residues. Germline V lookup: CDR1 SGHRS, CDR2 YFSETQ. The CDR3 sequence: CASSLSGSYNEQFF. The CDR3, as DNA: TGCGCCAGCAGCTTAAGCGGCTCCTACAATGAGCAGTTCTTC.

About this clone: The identical CDR3 is also encoded by other nucleotide sequences in the sample. The chain couples TRBV15 to TRBJ1-2; D gene ambiguous. The CDR3 has 12 amino acids. V lost 0 bases and J lost 8, with 7 bases in between. CDR1 and CDR2 from the germline V gene are LNHNV and YYDKDF (reference sequence). CDR3 in DNA: TGTGCCACCAGCAGAGAACGGCGGGGCTACACCTTC. Translating it yields CATSRERRGYTF.

This clone was seen a single time. One end of the junction does not line up with germline, which may come from a read error. J is TRBJ2-3 and V is TRBV5-1; a possible D gene is TRBD2 (7 bases). The CDR3 extends over 15 amino acids. Germline CDR1 and CDR2: SGHRS and YFSETQ. Here the CDR3 reads CASSLGGLSTDTQYF. Here the CDR3 DNA reads TGCGCCAGCAGTTTGGGGGGGCTGAGCACAGATACGCAGTATTTT.

The rearrangement uses TRBV19 and TRBJ2-3; D unresolved. Trimming pared 3 bases from V and 4 bases from J, leaving 5 bases between. The CDR3 spans 12 residues. CDR1 LNHDA and CDR2 SQIVND come from the germline V gene (reference sequence). The CDR3, as DNA: TGTGCCAGTAGTATTAGAGCAGATACGCAGTATTTT. This sequence encodes CASSIRADTQYF. Based on the CDR3 plus reference TRBV19 and TRBJ2-3, the full variable domain is DGGITQSPKYLFRKEGQNVTLSCEQNLNHDAMYWYRQDPGQGLRLIYYSQIVNDFQKGDIAEGYSVSREKKESFPLTVTSAQKNPTAFYLCASSIRADTQYFGPGTRLTVL.

The gene calls are TRBV19 and TRBJ2-7, with 11 bases aligning to TRBD1. This CDR3 region has 15 residues. The germline V gene has CDR1 LNHDA and CDR2 SQIVND (reference sequence). V shed 5 bases, J shed 6 bases, and the junction held 9 bases outside the gene matches. The CDR3, as DNA: TGTGCCAGTAGTCCCGGGACAGGGGGTCCTTCCGAGCAGTACTTC. It translates to CASSPGTGGPSEQYF.

Only one count was recorded for this clone. The rearrangement links TRBV29-1 to TRBJ2-7; the D gene is possibly TRBD1 (7 bases). CDR1 is SQVTM and CDR2 is ANQGSEA in the germline V gene. The ends were cut back, 0 bases at V and 2 bases at J, with 17 bases in the middle. The CDR3 extends over 16 amino acids. The CDR3 reads CSVEDGRQGGAYEQYF. CDR3 nucleotides: TGCAGCGTTGAAGATGGGCGGCAGGGGGGCGCCTACGAGCAGTACTTC.

V is TRBV2 and J is TRBJ2-1; 14 bases agree with TRBD2. J lost 5 bases, V lost 8 bases, and 17 bases had no gene match. Germline V CDR1 and CDR2: SNHLY, FYNNEI. This CDR3 comprises 19 residues. CDR3 residues: CASRGTSGSLPRANNEQFF. For the CDR3, the DNA is TGTGCCAGCCGAGGGACTAGCGGGAGCTTACCCCGCGCCAACAATGAGCAGTTCTTC.

V gene TRBV14 combines with J gene TRBJ2-5; D unresolved. This CDR3 is built from 12 residues. V was shortened by 2 bases and J by 3 bases, with 4 bases between the two germline ends. Germline loops: CDR1 SGHDN, CDR2 FVKESK. CDR3 region: CASSQPEETQYF. DNA for the CDR3: TGTGCCAGCAGCCAACCGGAAGAGACCCAGTACTTC.

This sequence joins TRBV10-1 and TRBJ2-1; maybe TRBD1 (5 bases). Per germline, CDR1 WNHNN and CDR2 SYGVQD (reference sequence). The CDR3 runs to 12 residues. The germline V and J ends were trimmed by 8 bases and 3 bases, with 8 bases remaining between them. CDR3: CASGTGYNEQFF. The CDR3 DNA sequence: TGCGCCAGCGGTACAGGCTACAATGAGCAGTTCTTC.

The V gene is TRBV29-1, the J gene TRBJ2-2, with a tentative D call TRBD2 (5 bases). V was clipped by 7 bases and J by 5 bases, with 14 bases between them. The germline gives CDR1 SQVTM, CDR2 ANQGSEA. CDR3 length: 13 amino acids. CDR3 nucleotide sequence: TGCAGCGCCCTGAGAGGGCTAACCGGGGAGCTGTTTTTT. It specifies CSALRGLTGELFF.

The chain recombines TRBV9 with TRBJ1-5; 12 nucleotides line up with TRBD1. Germline V lookup: CDR1 SGDLS, CDR2 YYNGEE. V lost 4 bases and J lost 4; bases outside the gene matches: 6. The CDR3 length is 16 residues. The CDR3 loop reads CASSQGQGAQNQPQHF. CDR3 bases: TGTGCCAGCAGCCAGGGACAGGGGGCCCAAAATCAGCCCCAGCATTTT.

Remarks on this clone: At one end, the junction sequence differs from germline, possibly due to a read error. This rearrangement joins TRBV11-2 to TRBJ1-2; D is possibly TRBD1 (5 bases). Germline lookup yields CDR1 SGHAT and CDR2 FQNNGV. The CDR3 length is 14 residues. The CDR3 is CASSLVAGDYGYTF. The DNA of the CDR3 is TGTGCCAGCAGCTTAGTCGCTGGGGACTACGGCTACACCTTC. Full variable domain (missing parts from reference TRBV11-2 and TRBJ1-2): EAGVAQSPRYKIIEKRQSVAFWCNPISGHATLYWYQQILGQGPKLLIQFQNNGVVDDSQLPKDRFSAERLKGVDSTLKIQPAKLEDSAVYLCASSLVAGDYGYTFGSGTRLTVV.

This rearrangement joins TRBV7-7 to TRBJ2-5; no clear D. Germline V gene lookup returns CDR1 SSHAT and CDR2 FNYEAQ (reference sequence). This CDR3 contains 15 residues. V shed 1 base and J shed 3 bases, with 12 bases lying between them. CDR3 protein: CASSLDPGREETQYF. The CDR3 DNA sequence: TGTGCCAGCAGCTTAGATCCGGGTCGGGAAGAGACCCAGTACTTC. Full variable domain (rest looked up from reference TRBV7-7 and TRBJ2-5): GAGVSQSPRYKVTKRGQDVTLRCDPISSHATLYWYQQALGQGPEFLTYFNYEAQPDKSGLPSDRFSAERPEGSISTLTIQRTEQRDSAMYRCASSLDPGREETQYFGPGTRLLVL.

This clone was counted a single time. The CDR3 DNA sequence: TGTGCCAGTAGTCGTTCAGGGATCACCGGGGAGCTGTTTTTT. It is translated as CASSRSGITGELFF. The genes are TRBV19 and TRBJ2-2; a weak D match, TRBD1 (5 bases). The CDR3 spans 14 residues. In germline, CDR1 is LNHDA, CDR2 SQIVND (reference sequence). Trimming cost V 5 bases and J 4 bases, with 11 bases left between them.

The CDR3 loop is CASSLGGLAGTSGEQYF. In nucleotides, the CDR3 is TGTGCCAGCAGCTTGGGGGGACTAGCGGGCACATCAGGCGAGCAGTACTTC. The chain is built from TRBV5-4 and TRBJ2-7, with 12 bases matching TRBD2. Germline loops: CDR1 SGHNT, CDR2 YYREEE (reference sequence). The CDR3 is 17 amino acids. Trimming took 0 bases from V and 6 from J; bases not matched to a gene: 10.

This clone was observed once. This chain links TRBV13 with TRBJ2-1, with D maybe TRBD2 (6 bases). Germline CDR1 is PRHDT and CDR2 is FYEKMQ (reference sequence). The CDR3 runs 17 residues. V lost 5 bases and J lost 0, with 17 bases in between. The CDR3 protein is CASSPWEERNSYNEQFF. As DNA, the CDR3 is TGTGCCAGCAGCCCCTGGGAGGAGCGCAACTCCTACAATGAGCAGTTCTTC.

The V and J genes are TRBV11-3 and TRBJ2-1; TRBD1 might be the D (6 bases). The CDR3 consists of 14 residues. Germline V gene sequence: CDR1 SGHNT, CDR2 YENEEA. V was shortened by 8 bases and J by 0 bases, with 11 bases between the two germline ends. DNA for the CDR3: TGTGCCAGCTCGAAAGGGGGCTCCTACAATGAGCAGTTCTTC. Its protein product is CASSKGGSYNEQFF.

The CDR3 bases are TGTGCCAGCAGGCCCGGACTAGTTGGCCCCCAAGGGCAGTACTTC. Amino acids: CASRPGLVGPQGQYF. The rearrangement links TRBV2 to TRBJ2-7; TRBD2 agrees at 7 bases. J gave up 9 bases and V 6 bases, and 17 bases lay outside the gene matches. The CDR3 loop spans 15 amino acids. Germline values: CDR1 SNHLY, CDR2 FYNNEI. The entire variable domain, with the rest obtained from reference TRBV2 and TRBJ2-7, is as follows: EPEVTQTPSHQVTQMGQEVILRCVPISNHLYFYWYRQILGQKVEFLVSFYNNEISEKSEIFDDQFSVERPDGSNFTLKIRSTKLEDSAMYFCASRPGLVGPQGQYFGPGTRLTVT.

V gene TRBV27 combines with J gene TRBJ2-3; 7 bases align to TRBD1. V was pared by 4 bases and J by 4 bases, with 2 bases of the junction left unmatched. The length of the CDR3 is 13 residues. In germline, CDR1 is MNHEY, CDR2 SMNVEV (reference sequence). The CDR3 nucleotides are TGTGCCAGCAGTTCACAGGGGTCAGATACGCAGTATTTT. Its translation: CASSSQGSDTQYF.